This entry features one T cell receptor beta chain sequence. This sample stems from a study of chronic HIV infection and antiretroviral therapy. TCRdb recomputed calls from the 5' RACE reads with MiXCR, one row per CDR3 protein. The sample has about 38,000 distinct CDR3 sequences, 7% to 10% seen once. The CDR3 runs 13 residues. The germline V and J ends were trimmed by 1 base and 14 bases, with 12 bases remaining between them. This clonotype was obtained from an adult who had HIV and had not received antiretroviral therapy, or was an uninfected healthy control (not recorded which). The V call is TRBV12-3 or TRBV12-4, the J call TRBJ1-6; D is uncertain. The sample taken for sequencing was peripheral blood. The CDR3 DNA follows: TGTGCCAGCAGTTTAGGTGAATCCTCGGCCCTCCACTTT. Its protein product is CASSLGESSALHF.